Listed below are T cell receptor beta chains from one sample, sequenced in a study of T cell responses to AZD1222 COVID-19 vaccine. Profiling relied on immunoSEQ multiplex PCR, and the TCRdb table lists in-frame clones only, not all of them. This table has approximately 110,000 clones, roughly nine tenths appearing once. Sequencing used peripheral blood, obtained 28 days after the second AZD1222 dose. The receptors here all came from an adult who received the AZD1222 COVID-19 vaccine. Each CDR3 is given without its conserved first and last residue. Each record gives: V gene, CDR3 protein.

>TRBV30
AWERTRQETQY
>TRBV12-5
ASGPTSPGQPQH
>TRBV7-7
ASSLARWEGETQY
>TRBV18
ASSPNAYDTEAF
>TRBV6-1
ASSEAQRGSYEQY
>TRBV4-1
ASSQDLRQGGQPQH
>TRBV7-2
ASSPSGRAHYEQY
>TRBV28
ASRLPAGRDQPQH
>TRBV30
AWSGKGRTEAF
>TRBV24-1
ATSDSGPRTDTQY
>TRBV2
ASLSEGIHEAF
>TRBV4-3
ASSQLAGDHEQY
>TRBV4-3
ASSQEAALAGAGEQY
>TRBV28
ASSLYALSGNTIY
>TRBV11-2
ASSLGTSGRMSGSEQF
>TRBV28
ASSRPQGYYGYT
>TRBV14
ASSQEWLGIQDYEQY
>TRBV7-9
ASSPTGFKETQY
>TRBV15
ATSRDGRPRRNTEAF
>TRBV27
ASSNLVGAGGYT
>TRBV19
ASSIFIYYEQY
>TRBV15
ATSRGVGGVPYNEQF
>TRBV18
ASSPAGTGAYEQY